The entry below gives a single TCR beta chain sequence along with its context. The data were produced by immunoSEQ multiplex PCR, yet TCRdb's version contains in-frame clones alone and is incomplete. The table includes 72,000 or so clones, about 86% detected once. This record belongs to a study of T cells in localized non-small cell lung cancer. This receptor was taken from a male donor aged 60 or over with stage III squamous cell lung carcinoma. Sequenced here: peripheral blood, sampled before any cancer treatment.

CDR3 coding DNA: TGCGCCAGCAAGGGACAGGGACAGGGGACTTCACCCCTCCACTTT. Protein: CASKGQGQGTSPLHF. This rearrangement joins TRBV4-1 to TRBJ1-6; 10 nucleotides agree with TRBD1. The CDR3 is 15 amino acids. Trimming at V came to 7 bases and at J to 9 bases, leaving 9 bases not matched to a gene. Germline values: CDR1 MGHRA, CDR2 YSYEKL.